The rows below give T cell receptor beta chains drawn from one sample of a study of blood T cell repertoires in COVID-19. Using immunoSEQ multiplex PCR, the repertoire was profiled, and TCRdb retains in-frame clones only, with some absent. The data hold 65,000 or so clones, with approximately 88% observed a single time. Sequenced: peripheral blood. Source of these receptors: a man younger than 40 with COVID-19, enrolled during active disease. Each CDR3 is given with its conserved first and last residue. Fields, in order: J gene, clone size, V gene, D gene, CDR3 DNA, CDR3 protein. The D gene is left open where the match is weak. Some rows have no size entry. The others give once, few or many, or a class for an expanded clone.

>TRBJ2-2|.|TRBV4-2|TRBD2
TGTGCCAGCAGCCAAGAGACGGGAGGGCCAACCGGGGAGCTGTTTTTT
CASSQETGGPTGELFF
>TRBJ1-1|.|TRBV5-6|TRBD1
TGTGCCAGCAGCCTTTACAGGGGGATGACTGAAGCTTTCTTT
CASSLYRGMTEAFF
>TRBJ1-2|.|TRBV27|TRBD1
TGTGCCAGCCGAAAGACAGGGGGCGAGGGAGGCTACACCTTC
CASRKTGGEGGYTF
>TRBJ1-5|few|TRBV29-1|TRBD1
TGCAGCGCCGCAACAGGGGGCGGACAGCCCCAGCATTTT
CSAATGGGQPQHF
>TRBJ2-1|.|TRBV28|.
TGTGCCAGCAGTTTATACGGGAGGAGGGGGGAGCAGTTCTTC
CASSLYGRRGEQFF
>TRBJ1-1|.|TRBV30|.
TGTGCCTGGAAACGCAGGGCGAACACTGAAGCTTTCTTT
CAWKRRANTEAFF
>TRBJ2-2|.|TRBV18|.
TGTGCCAGCTCATCAGGACAGCCGAACACCGGGGAGCTGTTTTTT
CASSSGQPNTGELFF
>TRBJ2-1|.|TRBV29-1|TRBD1
TGCAGCGTCCCCCGGCAGGGGGCGGAGTTCTTC
CSVPRQGAEFF
>TRBJ2-1|once|TRBV7-9|TRBD1
TGTGCCAGCAGCCCCTTCGGACAGGGTTGGACACTGCGGATCCATGAGCAGTTCTTC
CASSPFGQGWTLRIHEQFF
>TRBJ1-1|few|TRBV9|.
TGTGCCAGCAGCGCGCGGGGGGCGGAGAACACTGAAGCTTTCTTT
CASSARGAENTEAFF
>TRBJ1-2|once|TRBV7-9|.
TGTGCCAGCAGCTTAAATAAGGGGGACCCATATGGCTACACCTTC
CASSLNKGDPYGYTF
>TRBJ1-1|.|TRBV1|.
TGCACCACCTTCACTGAAGCTTTCTTT
CTTFTEAFF
>TRBJ2-3|.|TRBV6-5|TRBD2
TGTGCCAGCAGTTACTCGAAGCGGGAGGGACCAGATACGCAGTATTTT
CASSYSKREGPDTQYF
>TRBJ1-2|.|TRBV2|TRBD1
TGTGCCAGCAGTGAACAGGGACAGGGGGCTTTTAACTATGGCTACACCTTC
CASSEQGQGAFNYGYTF
>TRBJ1-4|.|TRBV9|.
TGTGCCAGCAGCCCCAGACAGAGTAATGAAAAACTGTTTTTT
CASSPRQSNEKLFF
>TRBJ2-7|.|TRBV7-9|.
TGTGCCAGCAGCACCTCCCAGGGTACCCACGAGCAGTACTTC
CASSTSQGTHEQYF
>TRBJ1-2|.|TRBV18|.
TGTGCCAGCTCACCCCCCCCCGGGGGGCATGGCTACACCTTC
CASSPPPGGHGYTF
>TRBJ2-3|.|TRBV5-6|.
TGTGCCAGCAGCTTTTTAGCGGGCACAGATACGCAGTATTTT
CASSFLAGTDTQYF
>TRBJ1-3|.|TRBV3-1/TRBV3-2|.
TGTGCCAGCAGCCACCGAGCGACAGTGGGAGGAAACACCATATATTTT
CASSHRATVGGNTIYF
>TRBJ2-7|.|TRBV27|TRBD1
TGTGCCAGCAGTCCTAATCGACAGGGGCTCGAGCAGTACTTC
CASSPNRQGLEQYF
>TRBJ1-3|many|TRBV29-1|.
TGCAGCGTTGAAGGTGGGGGCGGAAACACCATATATTTT
CSVEGGGGNTIYF
>TRBJ2-2|.|TRBV28|TRBD1
TGTGCCAGCAGTATCCGGGGGACAGGGGGCAACACCGGGGAGCTGTTTTTT
CASSIRGTGGNTGELFF
>TRBJ1-2|.|TRBV6-5|TRBD1
TGTGCCAGCAGTTACTTTGGGACAGGGGATGGCTACACCTTC
CASSYFGTGDGYTF
>TRBJ2-1|.|TRBV25-1|TRBD1
TGTGCCAGCAGCCCCTCCGGGACAGGGGACAATGAGCAGTTCTTC
CASSPSGTGDNEQFF
>TRBJ2-7|.|TRBV6-2/TRBV6-3|.
TGTGCCAGCAGTCCCCCGGGCTCCTACGAGCAGTACTTC
CASSPPGSYEQYF
>TRBJ1-4|.|TRBV15|.
TGTGCCACCAGGCTTCCCTCGAGCGCATCCGAAAAACTGTTTTTT
CATRLPSSASEKLFF
>TRBJ2-7|.|TRBV24-1|.
TGTGCCACCAGTGATGGGTCGGGATACGAGCAGTACTTC
CATSDGSGYEQYF
>TRBJ1-1|.|TRBV9|TRBD1
TGTGCCAGCAGCGCAGGACAGGCCACTGAAGCTTTCTTT
CASSAGQATEAFF
>TRBJ2-5|.|TRBV7-7|.
TGTGCTAGCAGCTTAAGCCCTGGAGGAGTAGAGACCCAGTACTTC
CASSLSPGGVETQYF
>TRBJ1-2|.|TRBV2|.
TGTGCCAGTTACAGGGTCTCCTATGGCTACACCTTC
CASYRVSYGYTF
>TRBJ2-1|.|TRBV11-3|.
TGTGCCAGCAGCCCGAATTGGGAGGAAGACAATGAGCAGTTCTTC
CASSPNWEEDNEQFF
>TRBJ1-5|.|TRBV10-3|TRBD1
TGTGCCATCAGTGATCGGACAGGGGGGAATCAGCCCCAGCATTTT
CAISDRTGGNQPQHF
>TRBJ1-1|.|TRBV10-3|.
TGTGCCATCAGTAAGACAGGAAACACTGAAGCTTTCTTT
CAISKTGNTEAFF
>TRBJ1-6|.|TRBV9|TRBD1
TGTGCCAGCAGCGCCACACCAGGGACAGGGTATAATTCACCCCTCCACTTT
CASSATPGTGYNSPLHF
>TRBJ1-4|.|TRBV6-4|.
TGTGCCAGCAGTGACGGGCCGACTAATGAAAAACTGTTTTTT
CASSDGPTNEKLFF
>TRBJ2-7|medium-sized|TRBV9|TRBD1
TGTGCCAGCAGCGTAGGGACAGGGAGCTCCTACGAGCAGTACTTC
CASSVGTGSSYEQYF
>TRBJ2-7|.|TRBV23-1|TRBD2
TGCGCCAGCAGTCAACCCAAGGCGGGAGGGCCTTGGAGGTGCGACGAGCAGTACTTC
CASSQPKAGGPWRCDEQYF
>TRBJ2-6|.|TRBV6-4|TRBD2
TGTGCCAGCAGTGACACTAGCGGCTCTGGGGCCAACGTCCTGACTTTC
CASSDTSGSGANVLTF
>TRBJ1-2|.|TRBV30|.
TGTGCCTGGAGGCGGCCCGATGGCTACACCTTC
CAWRRPDGYTF
>TRBJ2-7|.|TRBV29-1|TRBD1
TGCAGCGTTGATTCCAGGGGGCCATCCTACGAGCAGTACTTC
CSVDSRGPSYEQYF
>TRBJ2-7|few|TRBV6-5|.
TGTGCCAGCAGTTACGATGGCAGGGGAAAGGATGAGCAGTACTTC
CASSYDGRGKDEQYF
>TRBJ2-7|.|TRBV5-8|TRBD2
TGTGCCAGCAGCTCCAGAGGCGGGAGTAATCGCCACGAGCAGTACTTC
CASSSRGGSNRHEQYF
>TRBJ2-1|.|TRBV7-3|TRBD2
TGTGCCAGCAGCCCGGGGGGGACTAGCGGCAACAATGAGCAGTTCTTC
CASSPGGTSGNNEQFF
>TRBJ2-2|.|TRBV29-1|.
TGCAGCCTCATTCGGCGGTACCTCCGGGGGGAGCTGTTTTTT
CSLIRRYLRGELFF
>TRBJ2-5|.|TRBV5-8|.
TGTGCCAGCAGCGTAGGGGCAGAGACCCAGTACTTC
CASSVGAETQYF